These 2 T cell receptor beta chains originate from one sample sequenced in a study of blood T cell repertoires in COVID-19. Sequenced by immunoSEQ multiplex PCR; TCRdb stores in-frame clones only, minus some. The sample lists over 90,000 clones, more than 75% seen once, with 9.5% to 10% in the top ten. Sequenced: peripheral blood. The source of these receptors is a man aged 60 to 69 with active or convalescent COVID-19.

The V gene is TRBV4-1, the J gene TRBJ2-1; D may be TRBD1 (5 bases). The CDR3 loop spans 16 amino acids. V was shortened by 1 base and J by 3 bases, with 13 bases between the two germline ends. Germline assignment: CDR1 MGHRA and CDR2 YSYEKL. The CDR3 nucleotides read TGCGCCAGCAGCCAAGTAGGTGGGCAGGGCTACAATGAGCAGTTCTTC. It specifies CASSQVGGQGYNEQFF.

The gene calls are TRBV11-2 and TRBJ2-7, with a weak D call TRBD2 (6 bases). The CDR3 has 12 amino acids. V dropped 8 bases and J dropped 0 bases, with 8 bases sitting between them. Germline CDR1 reads SGHAT; CDR2 reads FQNNGV. The CDR3 here is CASLGSSYEQYF. The CDR3 bases are TGTGCCAGCCTCGGGAGCTCCTACGAGCAGTACTTC.